Below, 23 T cell receptor beta chains from the same sample are listed, as sequenced in a study of T-cell reconstitution after alpha-beta-depleted transplantation in children. The authors prepared the TCRbeta library with unique molecular identifiers. Using its own MiXCR run on the PCR reads, TCRdb lists one record per CDR3 protein. The sample lists about 90,000 distinct CDR3 sequences, roughly 8.8% occurring once. This material consisted of PBMCs from the stem cell graft donor, taken from the stem cell graft. The receptor source for this set is a human donor who donated a stem cell graft to a child with congenital amegakaryocytic thrombocytopenia.

This clonotype was recorded at least ten times. The chain links TRBV7-9 to TRBJ2-5; a possible D gene is TRBD1 (6 bases). Germline values: CDR1 SEHNR, CDR2 FQNEAQ (reference sequence). Deletions cut 5 bases from V and 0 bases from J, with 16 bases between. This CDR3 spans 16 amino acids. The CDR3 region has the DNA TGTGCCAGCAGCCCCCGGGCAGGGGTAGACCAAGAGACCCAGTACTTC. Residues: CASSPRAGVDQETQYF. Full variable domain (missing parts from reference TRBV7-9 and TRBJ2-5): DTGVSQNPRHKITKRGQNVTFRCDPISEHNRLYWYRQTLGQGPEFLTYFQNEAQLEKSRLLSDRFSAERPKGSFSTLEIQRTEQGDSAMYLCASSPRAGVDQETQYFGPGTRLLVL.

This clonotype was seen many times. The CDR3 bases are TGTGCCAGCAGTCCCGGGACAGCAACCTACGAGCAGTACTTC. This codes for CASSPGTATYEQYF. The chain couples TRBV12-3 or TRBV12-4 to TRBJ2-7; TRBD1 matches at 7 bases. V gave up 5 bases and J gave up 2 bases; unmatched junction bases: 6. The CDR3 is 14 amino acids.

This clonotype occurred many times. This chain links TRBV12-3 or TRBV12-4 with TRBJ1-2, with 9 bases identical to TRBD1. Unmatched junction bases numbered 3, after V lost 5 bases and J lost 2 bases. The CDR3 loop spans 14 amino acids. CDR3 nucleotide sequence: TGTGCCAGCAGTGAGACAGGGGGGAACTATGGCTACACCTTC. Its translation: CASSETGGNYGYTF.

Ten or more counts support this clonotype. The rearrangement links TRBV5-1 to TRBJ2-1, with D possibly being TRBD1 (6 bases). Germline-derived CDR1 and CDR2 are SGHRS and YFSETQ. Between the trimmed V and J ends, which lost 4 bases and 1 base, there was a span of 15 bases. This CDR3 contains 16 residues. The CDR3 DNA sequence: TGCGCCAGCAGCCCCCCCTTAACAGGGTCCTACAATGAGCAGTTCTTC. Its protein is CASSPPLTGSYNEQFF.

This clonotype occurred many times. The chain is built from TRBV5-6 and TRBJ2-1, with no clear D. The V gene's germline CDR1 is SGHDT and CDR2 YYEEEE. CDR3 length: 12 amino acids. Trimming shortened V by 4 bases and J by 10 bases, and 12 bases separated the two germline ends. The CDR3 reads CASSNSIAEQFF. The CDR3 nucleotides read TGTGCCAGCAGCAACTCGATCGCGGAGCAGTTCTTC. The full variable domain, its missing parts supplied by reference TRBV5-6 and TRBJ2-1, is DAGVTQSPTHLIKTRGQQVTLRCSPKSGHDTVSWYQQALGQGPQFIFQYYEEEERQRGNFPDRFSGHQFPNYSSELNVNALLLGDSALYLCASSNSIAEQFFGPGTRLTVL.

This clonotype was recorded many times. This chain links TRBV6-2 or TRBV6-3 with TRBJ2-2; 8 positions match TRBD1. Germline values: CDR1 MNHEY, CDR2 SVGEGT. Trimming at V came to 2 bases and at J to 4 bases, leaving 3 bases not matched to a gene. The CDR3 runs to 15 residues. CDR3 sequence: CASSYRTGRTGELFF. CDR3 DNA: TGTGCCAGCAGTTACAGGACAGGGCGCACCGGGGAGCTGTTTTTT.

This clonotype was observed many times. V usage is TRBV28 and J usage is TRBJ2-1; D call uncertain. The CDR3 length is 11 residues. Germline CDR1 and CDR2: MDHEN and SYDVKM. V was pared by 9 bases and J by 5 bases, with 8 bases between. CDR3 bases: TGTGCCAGTGGTAAGAACAATGAGCAGTTCTTC. Amino acid sequence: CASGKNNEQFF.

This clonotype was picked up many times. V is TRBV20-1 and J is TRBJ2-3; D possibly corresponds to TRBD1 (6 bases). This CDR3 spans 14 amino acids. V was cut by 2 bases and J by 2 bases, with 11 bases left in between. CDR1 is DFQATT and CDR2 is SNEGSKA in the germline V gene (reference sequence). The CDR3 DNA follows: TGCAGTGCTAGATCTGGACAGTACACAGATACGCAGTATTTT. It codes for CSARSGQYTDTQYF.

This clonotype came up many times. The rearrangement links TRBV7-2 to TRBJ1-4, with TRBD1 matching over 9 bases. Germline CDR1 reads SGHTA; CDR2 reads FQGNSA. The J segment lost 7 bases and the V segment lost 2 bases, leaving 8 bases of the junction unmatched. CDR3 length: 16 residues. The chain's CDR3 is CASSLRGGQGSEKLFF. DNA for the CDR3: TGTGCCAGCAGCTTAAGAGGGGGACAGGGCTCTGAAAAACTGTTTTTT.

This clonotype was counted ten times or more. The V call is TRBV7-9, the J call TRBJ1-1; a possible D gene is TRBD1 (5 bases). Trimming took 3 bases from V and 1 from J, leaving 9 bases between them. Germline assignment: CDR1 SEHNR and CDR2 FQNEAQ (reference sequence). There are 14 residues in the CDR3. The CDR3 DNA reads as TGTGCCAGCAGCTTGGGCACAGGGAACACTGAAGCTTTCTTT. Translation: CASSLGTGNTEAFF.

Many counts were recorded for this clonotype. The chain recombines TRBV6-4 with TRBJ2-2, with D possibly TRBD1 on 5 matching bases. Trimming left V 4 bases short and J 1 base short, with 7 bases between. CDR1 MRHNA and CDR2 SNTAGT come from the germline V gene. The CDR3 has 14 amino acids. The DNA for the CDR3 is TGTGCCAGCAGTGGTCAGGGGAACACCGGGGAGCTGTTTTTT. Translated, it gives CASSGQGNTGELFF.

The chain has TRBV29-1 and TRBJ2-6, with 11 nucleotides matching TRBD2. The CDR3 loop spans 17 amino acids. Germline loops: CDR1 SQVTM, CDR2 ANQGSEA. Losses at the gene ends were 4 bases for V and 0 bases for J; bases not matched to a gene: 5. The CDR3 here is CSVVPSGGPSGANVLTF. The CDR3 region has the DNA TGCAGCGTTGTGCCTAGCGGGGGGCCCTCTGGGGCCAACGTCCTGACTTTC.

The sample holds a few counts of this clonotype. The CDR3 loop is CASSQVGTGQYF. The CDR3 region has the DNA TGCGCCAGCAGCCAAGTGGGGACAGGGCAGTACTTC. The chain is built from TRBV4-1 and TRBJ2-7, with TRBD1 matching over 8 bases. This CDR3 is built from 12 residues. Germline lookup yields CDR1 MGHRA and CDR2 YSYEKL. V was clipped by 1 base and J by 9 bases; unmatched bases: 2.

This clonotype was seen ten or more times. The rearrangement uses TRBV20-1 and TRBJ2-1; the D gene is possibly TRBD1 (5 bases). This CDR3 comprises 13 residues. The V end was cut by 5 bases, the J end by 7 bases, with 15 bases between. Per germline, CDR1 DFQATT and CDR2 SNEGSKA (reference sequence). The CDR3 coding sequence is TGCAGTGCTGGGGCCGCCCTGTCAAATGAGCAGTTCTTC. This sequence encodes CSAGAALSNEQFF.

This clonotype was found many times. The chain has TRBV20-1 and TRBJ1-5; TRBD1 is a possible D gene (5 bases). Germline CDR1 and CDR2: DFQATT and SNEGSKA (reference sequence). The CDR3 extends over 15 amino acids. Trimming left V 0 bases short and J 5 bases short, with 14 bases between. For the CDR3, the DNA is TGCAGTGCTAGAGATGCCGGGGGGGAAGATCAGCCCCAGCATTTT. Translated, it gives CSARDAGGEDQPQHF.

This clonotype has at least ten counts. The rearrangement uses TRBV20-1 and TRBJ1-2; TRBD1 aligns across 10 bases. Germline CDR1 is DFQATT and CDR2 is SNEGSKA (reference sequence). The CDR3 contains 16 residues. V dropped 0 bases and J dropped 3; count of bases not matched to a gene: 7. CDR3 in amino acids: CSARDKGTGEYYGYTF. The CDR3 DNA reads as TGCAGTGCTAGAGATAAAGGGACAGGGGAATACTATGGCTACACCTTC.

This clonotype was detected many times. V usage is TRBV2 and J usage is TRBJ2-1, with TRBD2 matching 10 bases. CDR3 length: 21 amino acids. Germline V CDR1 and CDR2: SNHLY, FYNNEI. J gave up 4 bases and V 6 bases, and 24 bases lay outside the gene matches. In nucleotides, the CDR3 is TGTGCCAGCAGCTTACCCGACAAACCAGCGGGAGGGCCTAATTCTTACAATGAGCAGTTCTTC. Amino acid sequence: CASSLPDKPAGGPNSYNEQFF.

This clonotype was seen at least ten times. The CDR3 nucleotides are TGCAGTGCTAGTTCGGGGCGGAACACTGAAGCTTTCTTT. Translated: CSASSGRNTEAFF. This chain uses TRBV20-1 with TRBJ1-1; possibly TRBD1 for D (5 bases). V was pared by 3 bases and J by 1 base, with 9 bases between. Germline values: CDR1 DFQATT, CDR2 SNEGSKA (reference sequence). This CDR3 has 13 residues.

The table lists this clonotype with many counts. The chain has TRBV18 and TRBJ1-2; D not resolved. This CDR3 is 12 amino acids long. CDR1 and CDR2 from the germline V gene are KGHSH and LQKENI. Trimming removed 1 base at V and 7 bases at J, with 7 bases between. The CDR3 sequence is CASSPQGSGYTF. CDR3 sequence (DNA): TGTGCCAGCTCACCACAGGGTTCTGGCTACACCTTC.

The chain combines TRBV18 with TRBJ2-2; D is unclear. Per germline, CDR1 KGHSH and CDR2 LQKENI. The CDR3 covers 16 residues. The V and J ends lost 2 bases and 6 bases respectively, with 16 bases between them. In nucleotides, the CDR3 is TGTGCCAGCTCACCAGAATCGAGTTGGAGAGCCGGGGAGCTGTTTTTT. Protein product: CASSPESSWRAGELFF.

The table lists this clonotype with many counts. This chain joins TRBV6-1 and TRBJ2-1; tentatively, D is TRBD1 or TRBD2 (7 bases each). Trimming cost V 6 bases and J 8 bases, with 23 bases left between them. Germline V gene lookup returns CDR1 MNHNS and CDR2 SASEGT. This CDR3 comprises 16 residues. CDR3 sequence: CASSPNPGGGADEQFF. The CDR3 DNA reads TGTGCCAGCAGCCCCAACCCAGGGGGGGGGGCGGATGAGCAGTTCTTC.

This clonotype was seen repeatedly, ten times or more. The chain joins TRBV7-8 to TRBJ2-7, with TRBD1 matching 8 bases. CDR3 length: 15 residues. Germline-derived CDR1 and CDR2 are SGHVS and FQNEAQ. V was pared by 1 base and J by 2 bases, with 4 bases of the junction left unmatched. The CDR3 sequence is CASSLGVTGAYEQYF. The CDR3 DNA sequence: TGTGCCAGCAGCTTAGGAGTGACAGGGGCCTACGAGCAGTACTTC.

This clonotype has ten or more counts. The chain couples TRBV20-1 to TRBJ1-3; tentatively, D is TRBD1 (5 bases). This CDR3 is 14 amino acids long. Trimming took 6 bases from V and 7 from J, leaving 19 bases between them. Germline CDR1 DFQATT, CDR2 SNEGSKA (reference sequence). The CDR3 protein is CSAEPSGIGNTIYF. CDR3 bases: TGCAGTGCCGAGCCCTCAGGGATCGGGAACACCATATATTTT.